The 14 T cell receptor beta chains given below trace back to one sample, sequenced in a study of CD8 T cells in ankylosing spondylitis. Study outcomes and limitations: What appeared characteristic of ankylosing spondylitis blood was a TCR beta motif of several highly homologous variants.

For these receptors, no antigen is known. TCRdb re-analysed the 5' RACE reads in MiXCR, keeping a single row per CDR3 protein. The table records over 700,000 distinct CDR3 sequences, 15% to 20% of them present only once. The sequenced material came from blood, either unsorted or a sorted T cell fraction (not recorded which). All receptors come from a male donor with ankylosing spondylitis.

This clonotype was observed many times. The CDR3 here is CASSFRTEEQFF. DNA of the CDR3: TGTGCCAGCAGCTTCAGGACGGAGGAGCAGTTCTTC. The chain couples TRBV9 to TRBJ2-1, with unresolved D. Germline lookup yields CDR1 SGDLS and CDR2 YYNGEE. This CDR3 spans 12 amino acids. V was clipped by 4 bases and J by 10 bases, with 12 bases between them.

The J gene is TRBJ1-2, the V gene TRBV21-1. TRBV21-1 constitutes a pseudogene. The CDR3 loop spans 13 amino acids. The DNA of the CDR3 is TGTGCCAGCGGGGAGGGGGAAATTAGAGGCTACACCTTC. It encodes CASGEGEIRGYTF.

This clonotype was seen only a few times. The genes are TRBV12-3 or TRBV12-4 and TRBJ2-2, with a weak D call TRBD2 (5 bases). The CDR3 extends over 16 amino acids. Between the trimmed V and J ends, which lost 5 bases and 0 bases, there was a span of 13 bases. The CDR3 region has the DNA TGTGCCAGCAGTGGCACTAGTTGGCCGAACACCGGGGAGCTGTTTTTT. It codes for CASSGTSWPNTGELFF.

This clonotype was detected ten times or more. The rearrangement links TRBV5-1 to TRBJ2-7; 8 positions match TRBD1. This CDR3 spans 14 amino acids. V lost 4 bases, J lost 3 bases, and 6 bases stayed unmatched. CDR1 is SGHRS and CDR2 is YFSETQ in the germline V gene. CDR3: CASSPGQGIYEQYF. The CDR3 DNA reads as TGCGCCAGCAGCCCTGGACAGGGTATCTACGAGCAGTACTTC.

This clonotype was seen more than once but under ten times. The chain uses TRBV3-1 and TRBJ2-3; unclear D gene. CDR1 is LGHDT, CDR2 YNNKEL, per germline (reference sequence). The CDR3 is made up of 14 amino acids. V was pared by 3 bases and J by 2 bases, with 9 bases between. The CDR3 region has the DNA TGTGCCAGCAGCCACAGACAAGACACAGATACGCAGTATTTT. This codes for CASSHRQDTDTQYF.

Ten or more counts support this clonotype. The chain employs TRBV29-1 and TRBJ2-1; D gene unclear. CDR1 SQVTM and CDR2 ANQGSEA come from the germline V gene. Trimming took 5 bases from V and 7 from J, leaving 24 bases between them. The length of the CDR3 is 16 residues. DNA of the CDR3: TGCAGCGTTTCTTCATTCGCCGGTTTGAGCCGGAATGAGCAGTTCTTC. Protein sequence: CSVSSFAGLSRNEQFF.

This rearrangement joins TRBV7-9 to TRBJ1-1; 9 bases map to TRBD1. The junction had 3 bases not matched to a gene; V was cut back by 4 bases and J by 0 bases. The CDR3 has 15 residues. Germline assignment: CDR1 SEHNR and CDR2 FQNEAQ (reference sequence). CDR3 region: CASSWDRDMNTEAFF. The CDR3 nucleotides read TGTGCCAGCAGCTGGGACAGGGACATGAACACTGAAGCTTTCTTT.

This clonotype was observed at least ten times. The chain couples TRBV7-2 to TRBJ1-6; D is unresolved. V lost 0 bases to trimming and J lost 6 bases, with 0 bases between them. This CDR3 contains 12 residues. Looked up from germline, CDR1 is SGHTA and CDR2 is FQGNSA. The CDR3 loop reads CASSLANSPLHF. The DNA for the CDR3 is TGTGCCAGCAGCTTAGCTAATTCACCCCTCCACTTT.

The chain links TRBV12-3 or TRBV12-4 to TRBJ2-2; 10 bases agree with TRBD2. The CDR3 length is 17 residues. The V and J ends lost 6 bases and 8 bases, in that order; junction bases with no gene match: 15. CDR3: CASSNPGLAGVVGELFF. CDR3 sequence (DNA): TGTGCCAGCAGCAACCCCGGGCTAGCGGGAGTAGTTGGGGAGCTGTTTTTT.

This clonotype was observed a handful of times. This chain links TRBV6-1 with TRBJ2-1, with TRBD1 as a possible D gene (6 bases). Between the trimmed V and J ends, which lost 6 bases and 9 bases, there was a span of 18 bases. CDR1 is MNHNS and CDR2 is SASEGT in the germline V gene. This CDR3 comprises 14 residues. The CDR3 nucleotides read TGTGCCAGCAGCCTTTTACAGGGACGGGCTGAGCAGTTCTTC. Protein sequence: CASSLLQGRAEQFF.

The CDR3 nucleotides are TGTGCCAGCAGCTTAGATCCCGGGTATCCCTACGAGCAGTACTTC. This sequence encodes CASSLDPGYPYEQYF. The chain links TRBV11-2 to TRBJ2-7; no definite D call. CDR3 length: 15 amino acids. Germline V lookup: CDR1 SGHAT, CDR2 FQNNGV. V was shortened by 0 bases and J by 2 bases, with 11 bases between the two germline ends.

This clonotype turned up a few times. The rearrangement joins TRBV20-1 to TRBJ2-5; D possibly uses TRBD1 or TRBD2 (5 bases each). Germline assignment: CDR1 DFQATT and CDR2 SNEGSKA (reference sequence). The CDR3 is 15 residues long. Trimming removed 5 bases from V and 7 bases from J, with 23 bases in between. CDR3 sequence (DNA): TGCAGTGCTCCATCCGGGACCGATGGCGCGGGGACCCAGTACTTC. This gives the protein CSAPSGTDGAGTQYF.

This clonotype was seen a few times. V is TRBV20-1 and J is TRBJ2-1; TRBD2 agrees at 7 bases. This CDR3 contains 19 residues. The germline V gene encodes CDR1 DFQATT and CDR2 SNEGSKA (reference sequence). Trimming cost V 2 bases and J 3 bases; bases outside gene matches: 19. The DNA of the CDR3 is TGCAGTGCTAGACCCGCTTCCTATCTAGCGGAGAGGAACTACAATGAGCAGTTCTTC. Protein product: CSARPASYLAERNYNEQFF.

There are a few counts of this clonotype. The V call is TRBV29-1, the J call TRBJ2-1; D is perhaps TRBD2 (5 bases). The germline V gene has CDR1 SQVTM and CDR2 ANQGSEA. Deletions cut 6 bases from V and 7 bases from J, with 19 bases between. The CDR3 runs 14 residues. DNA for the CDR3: TGCAGCGTACCGTTCGCGTCGACGGGGAATGAGCAGTTCTTC. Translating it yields CSVPFASTGNEQFF.